The rows below give T cell receptor beta chains drawn from one sample of a study of radiation and T cells in renal cell carcinoma. Profiling relied on immunoSEQ multiplex PCR, and the TCRdb table lists in-frame clones only, not all of them. Of some 120,000 clones listed, around 80% were seen once; the top ten hold approximately 3%. The sequencing used blood, collected from a patient whose treatment included radiotherapy and nephrectomy. These receptor sequences come from a woman aged 55 to 70 with renal cell carcinoma. CDR3s include the opening cysteine and the closing phenylalanine or tryptophan. Each record gives: CDR3 length, clone size, D gene, J gene, V gene, CDR3 protein, CDR3 DNA. A D gene is named only where the DNA matches it firmly. Only some rows state a clone size, as once, few, many or a class for expanded clones.

len: 12
abundance: .
d_gene: .
j_gene: TRBJ1-1
v_gene: TRBV7-9
CDR3aa: CASSLSGLEAFF
CDR3nt: TGTGCCAGCAGCTTATCAGGGTTGGAAGCTTTCTTT

len: 15
abundance: .
d_gene: TRBD2
j_gene: TRBJ2-1
v_gene: TRBV4-1
CDR3aa: CASSPVGGGLYEQFF
CDR3nt: TGCGCCAGCAGCCCCGTGGGCGGGGGTCTCTATGAGCAGTTCTTC

len: 13
abundance: .
d_gene: .
j_gene: TRBJ2-3
v_gene: TRBV6-5
CDR3aa: CASRPDYTDTQYF
CDR3nt: TGTGCCAGCAGACCTGATTACACAGATACGCAGTATTTT

len: 15
abundance: .
d_gene: .
j_gene: TRBJ1-6
v_gene: TRBV5-6
CDR3aa: CASSPNPRYNSPLHF
CDR3nt: TGTGCCAGCAGCCCTAATCCGAGGTATAATTCACCCCTCCACTTT

len: 14
abundance: .
d_gene: TRBD1
j_gene: TRBJ1-2
v_gene: TRBV28
CDR3aa: CASSVTGSNYGYTF
CDR3nt: TGTGCCAGCAGTGTGACAGGGAGTAACTATGGCTACACCTTC

len: 13
abundance: .
d_gene: .
j_gene: TRBJ1-5
v_gene: TRBV15
CDR3aa: CATSNWRFQPQHF
CDR3nt: TGTGCCACCAGCAATTGGAGGTTCCAGCCCCAGCATTTT

len: 20
abundance: .
d_gene: .
j_gene: TRBJ1-3
v_gene: TRBV10-2
CDR3aa: CASSESISGRLPGPGNTIYF
CDR3nt: TGCGCCAGCAGTGAGTCGATTTCCGGGCGGCTCCCAGGGCCAGGAAACACCATATATTTT

len: 14
abundance: .
d_gene: TRBD2
j_gene: TRBJ2-3
v_gene: TRBV7-9
CDR3aa: CASSIGGMTDTQYF
CDR3nt: TGTGCCAGCAGCATCGGGGGGATGACAGATACGCAGTATTTT

len: 13
abundance: .
d_gene: .
j_gene: TRBJ2-7
v_gene: TRBV6-5
CDR3aa: CASSYSSSYEQYF
CDR3nt: TGTGCCAGCAGTTACTCGAGCTCCTACGAGCAGTACTTC

len: 14
abundance: few
d_gene: .
j_gene: TRBJ1-1
v_gene: TRBV15
CDR3aa: CATSTRGVYTEAFF
CDR3nt: TGTGCCACCAGCACTAGGGGGGTATACACTGAAGCTTTCTTT

len: 14
abundance: .
d_gene: TRBD1
j_gene: TRBJ2-5
v_gene: TRBV6-1
CDR3aa: CASRGTATQETQYF
CDR3nt: TGTGCCAGCAGGGGGACAGCTACCCAAGAGACCCAGTACTTC

len: 14
abundance: .
d_gene: TRBD1
j_gene: TRBJ2-3
v_gene: TRBV5-1
CDR3aa: CASSLGDRTDTQYF
CDR3nt: TGCGCCAGCAGCTTAGGGGACAGAACAGATACGCAGTATTTT

len: 15
abundance: .
d_gene: .
j_gene: TRBJ1-6
v_gene: TRBV6-1
CDR3aa: CASRENLGMSSPLHF
CDR3nt: TGTGCCAGCAGGGAAAATTTGGGTATGAGCTCACCCCTCCACTTT

len: 13
abundance: .
d_gene: .
j_gene: TRBJ1-2
v_gene: TRBV18
CDR3aa: CASSLEVDYGYTF
CDR3nt: TGTGCCAGCTCACTCGAAGTGGACTATGGCTACACCTTC

len: 15
abundance: .
d_gene: .
j_gene: TRBJ1-1
v_gene: TRBV5-6
CDR3aa: CASSLGGSMNTEAFF
CDR3nt: TGTGCCAGCAGCTTGGGGGGCAGTATGAACACTGAAGCTTTCTTT

len: 14
abundance: .
d_gene: .
j_gene: TRBJ2-2
v_gene: TRBV16
CDR3aa: CASSQFQNTGELFF
CDR3nt: TGTGCCAGCAGCCAATTTCAAAACACCGGGGAGCTGTTTTTT

len: 16
abundance: .
d_gene: .
j_gene: TRBJ2-1
v_gene: TRBV4-3
CDR3aa: CASSQDWALSYNEQFF
CDR3nt: TGCGCCAGCAGCCAAGATTGGGCTCTCTCCTACAATGAGCAGTTCTTC

len: 13
abundance: .
d_gene: TRBD1
j_gene: TRBJ2-1
v_gene: TRBV18
CDR3aa: CASSPGQHPLMVF
CDR3nt: TGTGCCAGCTCACCGGGACAGCATCCCCTGATGGTCTTC

len: 13
abundance: .
d_gene: TRBD1
j_gene: TRBJ1-2
v_gene: TRBV2
CDR3aa: CASSVQGSNGYTF
CDR3nt: TGTGCCAGCAGTGTACAGGGGTCGAATGGCTACACCTTC

len: 15
abundance: few
d_gene: .
j_gene: TRBJ2-3
v_gene: TRBV19
CDR3aa: CASSALGIWTDTQYF
CDR3nt: TGTGCCAGTAGTGCCCTAGGGATTTGGACAGATACGCAGTATTTT

len: 15
abundance: .
d_gene: TRBD1
j_gene: TRBJ1-6
v_gene: TRBV7-3
CDR3aa: CASSWGQGDNSPLHF
CDR3nt: TGTGCCAGCAGCTGGGGACAGGGTGATAATTCACCCCTCCACTTT

len: 11
abundance: .
d_gene: .
j_gene: TRBJ1-2
v_gene: TRBV20-1
CDR3aa: CSASLANGYTF
CDR3nt: TGCAGTGCTAGTTTAGCCAATGGCTACACCTTC

len: 13
abundance: .
d_gene: .
j_gene: TRBJ2-1
v_gene: TRBV5-4
CDR3aa: CASSWAVRDEQFF
CDR3nt: TGTGCCAGCAGCTGGGCCGTTAGGGATGAGCAGTTCTTC

len: 15
abundance: .
d_gene: .
j_gene: TRBJ1-2
v_gene: TRBV6-5
CDR3aa: CASSYSIHGVYGYTF
CDR3nt: TGTGCCAGCAGTTACTCGATCCACGGGGTCTATGGCTACACCTTC

len: 15
abundance: .
d_gene: .
j_gene: TRBJ2-7
v_gene: TRBV7-2
CDR3aa: CASSYDRSNSYEQYF
CDR3nt: TGTGCCAGCAGCTATGACAGGTCCAACTCCTACGAGCAGTACTTC

len: 15
abundance: .
d_gene: TRBD1
j_gene: TRBJ2-3
v_gene: TRBV7-9
CDR3aa: CASSSGQGGTDTQYF
CDR3nt: TGTGCCAGCAGCTCCGGACAGGGAGGCACAGATACGCAGTATTTT

len: 13
abundance: .
d_gene: .
j_gene: TRBJ1-1
v_gene: TRBV6-5
CDR3aa: CASSYGTITEAFF
CDR3nt: TGTGCCAGCAGTTACGGGACGATCACAGAAGCTTTCTTT

len: 15
abundance: .
d_gene: .
j_gene: TRBJ2-3
v_gene: TRBV7-9
CDR3aa: CASSLPGTGSDTQYF
CDR3nt: TGTGCCAGCAGCTTACCCGGGACCGGGTCAGATACGCAGTATTTT

len: 15
abundance: .
d_gene: TRBD1
j_gene: TRBJ1-1
v_gene: TRBV10-3
CDR3aa: CAIREGDRVETEAFF
CDR3nt: TGTGCCATCAGGGAGGGGGACAGGGTCGAGACTGAAGCTTTCTTT

len: 14
abundance: few
d_gene: TRBD1
j_gene: TRBJ1-1
v_gene: TRBV28
CDR3aa: CASSWGQGSTEAFF
CDR3nt: TGTGCCAGCAGTTGGGGACAGGGATCTACTGAAGCTTTCTTT

len: 13
abundance: .
d_gene: .
j_gene: TRBJ1-1
v_gene: TRBV28
CDR3aa: CASSPSWNTEAFF
CDR3nt: TGTGCCAGCAGTCCAAGCTGGAACACTGAAGCTTTCTTT

len: 13
abundance: few
d_gene: .
j_gene: TRBJ1-1
v_gene: TRBV25-1
CDR3aa: CASSLRARTEAFF
CDR3nt: TGTGCCAGCAGTCTTCGGGCACGGACTGAAGCTTTCTTT

len: 16
abundance: .
d_gene: .
j_gene: TRBJ2-7
v_gene: TRBV6-5
CDR3aa: CASSYSPTGVKAEQYF
CDR3nt: TGTGCCAGCAGTTACTCTCCCACGGGGGTGAAGGCCGAGCAGTACTTC

len: 16
abundance: many
d_gene: TRBD2
j_gene: TRBJ2-1
v_gene: TRBV7-2
CDR3aa: CASSLAASGGYNEQFF
CDR3nt: TGTGCCAGCAGCTTAGCTGCTAGCGGGGGATACAATGAGCAGTTCTTC

len: 13
abundance: .
d_gene: .
j_gene: TRBJ1-2
v_gene: TRBV12-5
CDR3aa: CASGPSGVGGYTF
CDR3nt: TGTGCTAGTGGCCCCTCAGGGGTAGGGGGCTACACCTTC

len: 13
abundance: .
d_gene: .
j_gene: TRBJ2-3
v_gene: TRBV9
CDR3aa: CASRSPTADTQYF
CDR3nt: TGTGCCAGCAGGTCACCAACAGCAGATACGCAGTATTTT

len: 13
abundance: .
d_gene: TRBD1
j_gene: TRBJ2-2
v_gene: TRBV4-2
CDR3aa: CASQQGDTGELFF
CDR3nt: TGTGCCAGCCAGCAGGGGGACACCGGGGAGCTGTTTTTT

len: 17
abundance: .
d_gene: .
j_gene: TRBJ2-3
v_gene: TRBV4-1
CDR3aa: CASSQVLSGGVDDTQYF
CDR3nt: TGCGCCAGCAGCCAGGTTCTGAGCGGCGGAGTGGACGATACGCAGTATTTT

len: 14
abundance: .
d_gene: .
j_gene: TRBJ2-4
v_gene: TRBV7-2
CDR3aa: CASSLGMSKNIQYF
CDR3nt: TGTGCCAGCAGCTTAGGCATGTCTAAAAACATTCAGTACTTC

len: 17
abundance: once
d_gene: TRBD2
j_gene: TRBJ2-3
v_gene: TRBV5-6
CDR3aa: CASSLSGGRAITDTQYF
CDR3nt: TGTGCCAGCAGCTTGTCCGGCGGGAGGGCGATCACAGATACGCAGTATTTT

len: 16
abundance: .
d_gene: .
j_gene: TRBJ1-1
v_gene: TRBV7-2
CDR3aa: CASSLVPGGSGTEAFF
CDR3nt: TGTGCCAGCAGCTTAGTCCCGGGTGGCTCTGGCACTGAAGCTTTCTTT